The clone carrying this TCR beta chain has more than one count but fewer than ten. This entry belongs to a study of beta chain features in type 1 diabetes. Isolated RNA was reverse transcribed in full, so expressed TCRB transcripts were sequenced. TCRdb's copy holds only in-frame clones and misses some; the assay was immunoSEQ multiplex PCR. The table has about 900,000 clones, 17% seen once. It was one heparinised blood draw, averaging about 110 mL, that each donor gave. The CDR3 is 13 amino acids. The V end lost 7 bases, the J end lost 0 bases, and 8 bases lay between the germline ends. Germline V gene data show CDR1 as SEHNR and CDR2 as FQNEAQ (reference sequence).

The sequencing input was naive CD4+ T cells from blood. The receptor was isolated from a woman younger than 30 in good health. This rearrangement joins TRBV7-9 to TRBJ2-3; tentatively, D is TRBD1 (5 bases). The DNA for the CDR3 is TGTGCCAGCAATAAGGGGAGCACAGATACGCAGTATTTT. As protein: CASNKGSTDTQYF.